This is a list of T cell receptor beta chains from one sample in a study of shared clonotypes between healthy human individuals. TCRdb's table, derived via immunoSEQ multiplex PCR, lists solely in-frame clones and lacks some. The sample includes about 590,000 clones, roughly 96% of them seen just once. Sequenced input: naive CD8+ T cells sorted from blood. These receptors originate from a woman in her twenties or thirties in good health. CDR3s include the opening cysteine and the closing phenylalanine or tryptophan. D genes are given only for firm matches. Rows may omit the clone size; those that give it use once, few, many or a size class.

D gene	V gene	clone size	J gene	CDR3 protein	CDR3 DNA
.	TRBV11-2	.	TRBJ2-7	CASSLDPRLEAAYEQYF	TGTGCCAGCAGCTTAGATCCCAGGCTGGAGGCCGCCTACGAGCAGTACTTC
TRBD1	TRBV6-4	.	TRBJ2-1	CASSYTGGAGGNEQFF	TGTGCCAGCAGTTATACAGGGGGCGCAGGGGGGAATGAGCAGTTCTTC
.	TRBV11-1	.	TRBJ2-7	CASSPSRRSYEQYF	TGTGCCAGCAGCCCCTCCAGGCGGAGCTACGAGCAGTACTTC
.	TRBV7-9	.	TRBJ2-1	CASSLRQARNEQFF	TGTGCCAGCAGCTTACGACAGGCGAGAAATGAGCAGTTCTTC
.	TRBV27	.	TRBJ1-4	CASSSLRESQIRMFF	TGTGCCAGCAGCTCGCTCAGGGAGTCTCAGATAAGGATGTTTTTT
.	TRBV7-9	.	TRBJ1-2	CASRGGNYGYTF	TGTGCCAGCAGAGGGGGGAACTATGGCTACACCTTC
.	TRBV19	.	TRBJ1-2	CASRWAGSGDGYTF	TGTGCCAGTAGGTGGGCCGGATCAGGGGATGGCTACACCTTC
.	TRBV29-1	.	TRBJ2-4	CSVEDLRGKNIQYF	TGCAGCGTTGAAGATCTTCGGGGGAAAAACATTCAGTACTTC
TRBD2	TRBV19	.	TRBJ2-1	CASSITGGNINEQFF	TGTGCCAGTAGTATTACGGGAGGAAACATCAATGAGCAGTTCTTC
.	TRBV28	once	TRBJ1-2	CASSFPDGYTF	TGTGCCAGCAGTTTTCCGGATGGCTACACCTTC
TRBD2	TRBV7-9	.	TRBJ2-7	CASSSTSGRTYEQYF	TGTGCCAGCAGCTCGACTAGCGGGAGGACCTACGAGCAGTACTTC
.	TRBV6-6	.	TRBJ2-2	CASSLRGYLTGELFF	TGTGCCAGCAGTCTGAGGGGCTACCTCACCGGGGAGCTGTTTTTT
.	TRBV28	few	TRBJ2-6	CASTGDYAGANVLTF	TGTGCCAGCACAGGGGATTACGCTGGGGCCAACGTCCTGACTTTC
.	TRBV5-1	.	TRBJ1-2	CASNDDYGYTF	TGCGCCAGCAATGACGACTATGGCTACACCTTC
TRBD1	TRBV19	.	TRBJ1-1	CASSLTGQGGYTEAFF	TGTGCCAGTAGTCTGACCGGACAGGGAGGTTATACTGAAGCTTTCTTT
.	TRBV29-1	.	TRBJ1-2	CSARAEYGYTF	TGCAGCGCGCGGGCCGAGTATGGCTACACCTTC
.	TRBV4-1	.	TRBJ1-5	CASSQGGQPQHF	TGCGCCAGCAGCCAAGGAGGTCAGCCCCAGCATTTT
.	TRBV9	.	TRBJ1-3	CASKGSSGNTIYF	TGTGCCAGCAAGGGGAGCTCTGGAAACACCATATATTTT
TRBD1	TRBV5-1	.	TRBJ2-3	CASRMLGTGGFVSADTQYF	TGCGCCAGCAGAATGCTAGGGACAGGGGGCTTTGTTTCGGCAGATACGCAGTATTTT
.	TRBV28	.	TRBJ2-7	CASSLYGLGDEQYF	TGTGCCAGCAGTTTATACGGGCTGGGGGACGAGCAGTACTTC
.	TRBV19	.	TRBJ2-7	CASSNRGYGYEQYF	TGTGCCAGTAGTAATAGAGGGTACGGATACGAGCAGTACTTC
.	TRBV30	few	TRBJ1-1	CAWSASGADEAFF	TGTGCCTGGAGCGCCTCAGGGGCAGACGAAGCTTTCTTT
.	TRBV30	.	TRBJ1-4	CAWSVDDEDSPNNEKLFF	TGTGCCTGGAGTGTAGACGACGAGGACAGCCCGAACAATGAAAAACTGTTTTTT
TRBD1	TRBV14	.	TRBJ2-5	CASRGQGQETQYF	TGTGCCAGCCGCGGACAGGGGCAAGAGACCCAGTACTTC